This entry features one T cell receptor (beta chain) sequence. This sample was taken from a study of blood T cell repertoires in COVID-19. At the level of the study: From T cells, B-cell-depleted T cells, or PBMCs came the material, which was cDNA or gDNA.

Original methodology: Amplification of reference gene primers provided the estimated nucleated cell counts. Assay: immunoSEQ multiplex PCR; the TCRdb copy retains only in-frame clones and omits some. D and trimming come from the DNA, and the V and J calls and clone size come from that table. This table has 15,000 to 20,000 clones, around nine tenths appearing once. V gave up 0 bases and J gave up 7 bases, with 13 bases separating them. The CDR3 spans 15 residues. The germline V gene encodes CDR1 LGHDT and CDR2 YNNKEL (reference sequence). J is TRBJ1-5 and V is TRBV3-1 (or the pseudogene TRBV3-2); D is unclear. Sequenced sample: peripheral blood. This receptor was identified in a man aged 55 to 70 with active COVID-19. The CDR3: CASSQDKRRRQPQHF. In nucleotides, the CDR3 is TGTGCCAGCAGCCAAGATAAAAGGCGGCGACAGCCCCAGCATTTT.